The 8 T cell receptor beta chains presented below share a single source sample, sequenced in a study of blood T cell repertoires in COVID-19. Measured with immunoSEQ multiplex PCR; TCRdb has only the in-frame clones, and not every one. The repertoire holds around 300,000 clones, with roughly 80% as singletons. The sample was peripheral blood. These receptors all stem from a woman between 45 and 60 years old who had recovered from COVID-19.

This sequence joins TRBV7-2 and TRBJ2-1, with D possibly TRBD2 on 5 matching bases. This CDR3 has 15 amino acids. CDR1 is SGHTA and CDR2 is FQGNSA in the germline V gene. V dropped 1 base and J dropped 2 bases, with 9 bases sitting between them. CDR3 sequence: CASSLDGGPYNEQFF. The CDR3 DNA reads TGTGCCAGCAGCTTAGACGGAGGACCCTACAATGAGCAGTTCTTC.

The rearrangement joins TRBV7-9 to TRBJ1-2; D is undetermined. CDR1 is SEHNR, CDR2 FQNEAQ, per germline (reference sequence). The length of the CDR3 is 14 residues. V lost 2 bases, J lost 6 bases, and 13 bases lay in between. The CDR3 region is CASSLSTGYHGYTF. In DNA form, the CDR3 reads TGTGCCAGCAGCTTAAGCACGGGGTATCATGGCTACACCTTC.

The chain links TRBV14 to TRBJ2-3; no clear D. Trimming removed 2 bases from V and 2 bases from J, with 11 bases in between. Germline V CDR1 and CDR2: SGHDN, FVKESK. The CDR3 loop spans 15 amino acids. The CDR3 DNA is TGTGCCAGCAGCCAAAGGCTAGGCTACACAGATACGCAGTATTTT. Its translation: CASSQRLGYTDTQYF.

This clone was counted once. The chain has TRBV5-1 and TRBJ2-3, with D unclear. Germline V gene data show CDR1 as SGHRS and CDR2 as YFSETQ. This CDR3 is built from 14 residues. Trimming took off 1 base at V and 1 base at J, with 7 bases between the two ends. CDR3 in DNA: TGCGCCAGCAGCTTGTATACTCGCACAGATACGCAGTATTTT. Protein: CASSLYTRTDTQYF.

A few counts support this clone. The chain uses TRBV29-1 and TRBJ2-7; weak D call: TRBD2 (7 bases). Germline V CDR1 and CDR2: SQVTM, ANQGSEA. CDR3 size: 15 residues. The CDR3 DNA reads TGCCTCAGGCTCGGGGGGCGGGACTTTAACTACGAGCAGTACTTC. Translating gives CLRLGGRDFNYEQYF.

This chain links TRBV5-6 with TRBJ1-2, with D unclear. The ends were cut back, 10 bases at V and 6 bases at J, with 19 bases in the middle. Germline CDR1 SGHDT, CDR2 YYEEEE. CDR3 length equals 13 residues. Written as DNA, the CDR3 is TGTGCCCCAGAAAAACGGGATTTCGATGGCTACACCTTC. Its translation: CAPEKRDFDGYTF.

The chain links TRBV21-1 to TRBJ2-7; the listed D gene, TRBD2, was not tested against the DNA. TRBV21-1 is a pseudogene segment. The CDR3 has 17 amino acids. CDR3 region: CASSKVGESIAVREQYF. CDR3 nucleotides: TGTGCCAGCAGCAAAGTAGGGGAAAGTATAGCGGTGCGCGAGCAGTACTTC.

V is TRBV3-1 (or the pseudogene TRBV3-2) and J is TRBJ1-5; D is uncertain. V lost 7 bases, J lost 5 bases, and 24 bases lay in between. CDR1 and CDR2 from the germline V gene are LGHDT and YNNKEL (reference sequence). This CDR3 contains 17 residues. The CDR3 DNA reads TGTGCCAGCAAGCTCGGAGGACCCCATAAGTTTGATCAGCCCCAGCATTTT. Its protein product is CASKLGGPHKFDQPQHF.